The entry below gives a single T cell receptor (beta chain) sequence along with its context. Antigen specificity is unknown. CDR3 length: 12 residues. CDR1 is SGHTA, CDR2 FQGNSA, per germline. Unique molecular identifiers featured in each of the TCR beta cDNA libraries. TCRdb re-called the PCR reads through MiXCR, storing one row per CDR3 protein. Of more than 450,000 distinct CDR3 sequences in the sample, 44% were seen once. The data were taken from a study of post-analysis software for immune sequencing data. Whole-study context: Some patients lacked subtype; others had relapsing-remitting, secondary progressive or progressive-relapsing disease.

Findings and caveats of the study: Those with multiple sclerosis, the patient group, showed significantly lower normalized Chao1 diversity than controls. Same-batch samples co-clustered strongly by F measure. The study found TRBV5-6, TRBV5-1 and TRBV20-1 among roughly 5 TRBV segments more frequent in patients than controls.

The clonotype comes from a girl under 18 with multiple sclerosis. The V and J genes are TRBV7-2 and TRBJ2-5; no firm D call. The J call may be in error: the DNA end matches TRBJ2-7 better. The source material was blood. The CDR3 nucleotides are TGTGCCAGCAGCGCCCCATCCTACGAGCAGTACTTC. It translates to CASSAPSYEQYF.